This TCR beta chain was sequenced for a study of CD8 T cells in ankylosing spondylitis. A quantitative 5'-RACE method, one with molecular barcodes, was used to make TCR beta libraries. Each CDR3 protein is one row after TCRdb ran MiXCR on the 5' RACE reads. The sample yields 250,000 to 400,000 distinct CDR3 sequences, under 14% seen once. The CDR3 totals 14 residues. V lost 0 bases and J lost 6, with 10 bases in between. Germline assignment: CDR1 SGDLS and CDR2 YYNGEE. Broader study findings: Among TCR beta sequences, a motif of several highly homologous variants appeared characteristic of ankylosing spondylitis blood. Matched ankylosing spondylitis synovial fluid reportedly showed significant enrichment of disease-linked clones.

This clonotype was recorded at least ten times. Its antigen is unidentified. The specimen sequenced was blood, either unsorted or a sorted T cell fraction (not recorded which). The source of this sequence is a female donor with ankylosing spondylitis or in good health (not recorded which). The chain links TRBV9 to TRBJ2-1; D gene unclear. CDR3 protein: CASSVESHSNEQFF. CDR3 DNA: TGTGCCAGCAGCGTAGAGTCGCACAGCAATGAGCAGTTCTTC.